This T cell receptor (beta chain) was observed in a study of shared clonotypes between healthy human individuals. Some clones are missing from TCRdb's copy, which holds only in-frame ones; the method was immunoSEQ multiplex PCR. The repertoire has roughly 2 million clones, approximately 96% of them found once; the top ten carry 0.1% to 0.15%. The CDR3 is 14 amino acids. The V gene lost 0 bases and the J gene lost 6 bases, with 12 bases spanning the gap. Germline CDR1 is SGHRS and CDR2 is YFSETQ. The V gene is TRBV5-1, the J gene TRBJ1-1, with D maybe TRBD1 (5 bases). Material: naive CD4+ T cells sorted from blood. Subset denoted: CD45RA+ positively selected. This sequence was found in a man between 18 and 29 years old in good health. The CDR3 region has the DNA TGCGCCAGCAGCTTGGGAAGTTACAGGTCTGAAGCTTTCTTT. It is translated as CASSLGSYRSEAFF. Variable domain in full (rest from reference TRBV5-1 and TRBJ1-1): KAGVTQTPRYLIKTRGQQVTLSCSPISGHRSVSWYQQTPGQGLQFLFEYFSETQRNKGNFPGRFSGRQFSNSRSEMNVSTLELGDSALYLCASSLGSYRSEAFFGQGTRLTVV.